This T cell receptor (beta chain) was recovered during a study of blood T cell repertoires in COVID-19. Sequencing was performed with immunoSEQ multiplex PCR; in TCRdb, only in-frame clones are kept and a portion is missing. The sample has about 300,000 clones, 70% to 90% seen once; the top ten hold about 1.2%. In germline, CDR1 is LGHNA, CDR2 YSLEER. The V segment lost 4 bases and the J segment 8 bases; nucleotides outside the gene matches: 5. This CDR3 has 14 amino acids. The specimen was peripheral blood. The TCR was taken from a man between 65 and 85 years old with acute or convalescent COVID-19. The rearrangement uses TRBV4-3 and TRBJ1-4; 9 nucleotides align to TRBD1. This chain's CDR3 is CASSLRTGGEKLFF. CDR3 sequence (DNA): TGCGCCAGCAGCCTCAGAACAGGGGGCGAAAAACTGTTTTTT.